These 2 T cell receptor beta chains originate from one sample sequenced in a study of patients and donors after allogeneic stem cell transplantation. TCRdb reanalysed the RT-PCR reads using MiXCR and keeps one entry per CDR3 protein. Of approximately 200,000 distinct CDR3 sequences in the sample, around 40% were seen once. Input material: blood, either unsorted or a sorted T cell fraction (not recorded which). These receptors came from a human donor who was either an allogeneic HSCT recipient or a stem cell or donor lymphocyte infusion donor (not recorded which). It is not recorded whose cells these are; they may come from a transplant donor.

This clonotype was seen just once. J is TRBJ2-1 and V is TRBV12-3 or TRBV12-4; D may be TRBD1 (7 bases). V was shortened by 3 bases and J by 6 bases, with 12 bases between the two germline ends. This CDR3 comprises 14 residues. CDR3 nucleotides: TGTGCCAGCAGTTTTCAGGGGGGCTCCAATGAGCAGTTCTTC. Protein sequence: CASSFQGGSNEQFF.

This clonotype was observed a handful of times. The rearrangement joins TRBV10-3 to TRBJ1-2, with D maybe TRBD1 (6 bases). V lost 4 bases and J 0 bases, leaving 18 bases between the germline ends. Per the germline V gene, CDR1 is ENHRY and CDR2 is SYGVKD. The CDR3 sequence is 17 residues long. The CDR3 is CAISAPGHGRSNYGYTF. CDR3 nucleotides: TGTGCCATCAGTGCCCCGGGACACGGGAGATCTAACTATGGCTACACCTTC.